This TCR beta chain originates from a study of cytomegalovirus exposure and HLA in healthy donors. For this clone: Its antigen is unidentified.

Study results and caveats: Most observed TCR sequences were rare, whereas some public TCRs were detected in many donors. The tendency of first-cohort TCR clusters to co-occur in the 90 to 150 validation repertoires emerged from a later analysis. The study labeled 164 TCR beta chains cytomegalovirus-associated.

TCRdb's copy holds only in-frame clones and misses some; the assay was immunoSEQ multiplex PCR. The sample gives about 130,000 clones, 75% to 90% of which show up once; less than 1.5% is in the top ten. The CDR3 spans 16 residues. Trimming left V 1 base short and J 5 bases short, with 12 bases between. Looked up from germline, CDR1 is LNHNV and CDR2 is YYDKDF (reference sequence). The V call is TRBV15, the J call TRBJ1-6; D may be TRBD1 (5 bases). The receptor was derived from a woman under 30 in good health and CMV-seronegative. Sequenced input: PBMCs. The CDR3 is CATSRGGGTDNSPLHF. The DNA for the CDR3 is TGTGCCACCAGCAGAGGGGGAGGGACGGATAATTCACCCCTCCACTTT.